A selection of T cell receptor beta chains follows, all from one sample in a study of beta chain features in type 1 diabetes. Assay used: immunoSEQ multiplex PCR; TCRdb lists only in-frame clones, some missing. This table has 600,000 to 650,000 clones, 15% to 18% appearing once. Specimen: naive CD4+ T cells from blood. The receptors derive from a young man in good health. CDR3s include the opening cysteine and the closing phenylalanine or tryptophan. A D gene is named only where the DNA matches it firmly. Rows may omit the clone size; those that give it use once, few, many or a size class.

J: TRBJ2-1; D: TRBD2; size: few; V: TRBV7-2; CDR3: CASSLAYPSGGYNEQFF; DNA: TGTGCCAGCAGCTTAGCGTATCCTAGCGGGGGGTACAATGAGCAGTTCTTC
J: TRBJ2-5; D: TRBD2; size: few; V: TRBV28; CDR3: CASSPSGIRQETQYF; DNA: TGTGCCAGCAGTCCGAGCGGGATCCGGCAAGAGACCCAGTACTTC
J: TRBJ2-3; D: -; size: -; V: TRBV27; CDR3: CASSWDLRDTQYF; DNA: TGTGCCAGCAGTTGGGACTTAAGGGATACGCAGTATTTT
J: TRBJ1-2; D: -; size: -; V: TRBV19; CDR3: CASRGDWAYGYTF; DNA: TGTGCCAGTAGGGGAGATTGGGCCTATGGCTACACCTTC
J: TRBJ2-2; D: TRBD1; size: few; V: TRBV18; CDR3: CASSPHSPGQGSGELFF; DNA: TGTGCCAGCTCACCGCATTCTCCGGGACAGGGCAGCGGGGAGCTGTTTTTT
J: TRBJ1-2; D: -; size: few; V: TRBV9; CDR3: CASSPGGGRDGYTF; DNA: TGTGCCAGCAGCCCCGGGGGAGGGAGGGATGGCTACACCTTC
J: TRBJ1-1; D: TRBD1; size: few; V: TRBV5-1; CDR3: CASSPGQGTAFF; DNA: TGCGCCAGCAGCCCTGGACAGGGAACAGCTTTCTTT
J: TRBJ2-3; D: -; size: few; V: TRBV14; CDR3: CASSRAGTSTDTQYF; DNA: TGTGCCAGCAGCCGGGCCGGGACTAGCACAGATACGCAGTATTTT
J: TRBJ1-2; D: -; size: few; V: TRBV9; CDR3: CASSARDPFYGYTF; DNA: TGTGCCAGCAGCGCCCGCGACCCTTTCTATGGCTACACCTTC
J: TRBJ2-7; D: TRBD1; size: few; V: TRBV10-3; CDR3: CAINKDRSDEQYF; DNA: TGTGCCATCAACAAGGACAGGTCCGACGAGCAGTACTTC
J: TRBJ1-1; D: -; size: -; V: TRBV6-6; CDR3: CASSDMNTEAFF; DNA: TGTGCCAGCTCCGATATGAACACTGAAGCTTTCTTT
J: TRBJ1-1; D: TRBD1; size: few; V: TRBV11-2; CDR3: CASSFPTGQAEAFF; DNA: TGTGCCAGCAGCTTCCCGACAGGGCAGGCTGAAGCTTTCTTT
J: TRBJ2-6; D: TRBD1; size: few; V: TRBV7-2; CDR3: CASSSQGQGAPGANVLTF; DNA: TGTGCCAGCAGCTCGCAGGGACAGGGGGCGCCTGGGGCCAACGTCCTGACTTTC
J: TRBJ1-1; D: -; size: -; V: TRBV7-6; CDR3: CASRIDSGATEAFF; DNA: TGTGCCAGCAGGATAGATTCGGGAGCCACTGAAGCTTTCTTT
J: TRBJ1-3; D: -; size: few; V: TRBV30; CDR3: CAWSPGSSGNTIYF; DNA: TGTGCCTGGAGTCCCGGAAGCTCTGGAAACACCATATATTTT
J: TRBJ2-5; D: -; size: many; V: TRBV23-1; CDR3: CASSHSRALWKETQYF; DNA: TGCGCCAGCAGTCACTCGAGGGCCCTCTGGAAGGAGACCCAGTACTTC
J: TRBJ1-5; D: TRBD1; size: -; V: TRBV7-9; CDR3: CASSTGTGGNQPQHF; DNA: TGTGCCAGCAGCACCGGGACAGGGGGCAATCAGCCCCAGCATTTT
J: TRBJ2-2; D: -; size: -; V: TRBV6-5; CDR3: CASEDGGNTGELFF; DNA: TGTGCCAGCGAGGATGGCGGGAACACCGGGGAGCTGTTTTTT
J: TRBJ2-5; D: -; size: few; V: TRBV7-9; CDR3: CASSLEVIQETQYF; DNA: TGTGCCAGCAGCTTAGAGGTGATCCAAGAGACCCAGTACTTC
J: TRBJ1-4; D: TRBD1; size: -; V: TRBV10-3; CDR3: CAIRGTGDEKLFF; DNA: TGTGCCATCAGGGGGACAGGGGATGAAAAACTGTTTTTT
J: TRBJ1-1; D: TRBD1; size: -; V: TRBV30; CDR3: CAGKTGAGTEAFF; DNA: TGTGCCGGAAAGACAGGGGCTGGGACTGAAGCTTTCTTT
J: TRBJ1-1; D: TRBD1; size: few; V: TRBV5-4; CDR3: CASSWKTGRNTEAFF; DNA: TGTGCCAGCAGCTGGAAGACAGGGCGGAACACTGAAGCTTTCTTT
J: TRBJ1-1; D: -; size: -; V: TRBV28; CDR3: CASTFRGGRVTEAFF; DNA: TGTGCCAGCACCTTTCGTGGGGGTAGGGTCACTGAAGCTTTCTTT
J: TRBJ2-7; D: TRBD1; size: -; V: TRBV7-2; CDR3: CASSLKTGSLEQYF; DNA: TGTGCCAGCAGCTTAAAGACAGGGTCTCTCGAGCAGTACTTC
J: TRBJ2-7; D: -; size: -; V: TRBV6-1; CDR3: CASSESPGRTYEQYF; DNA: TGTGCCAGCAGTGAATCCCCGGGGCGGACCTACGAGCAGTACTTC
J: TRBJ1-2; D: -; size: few; V: TRBV7-2; CDR3: CASSLVGAGENYGYTF; DNA: TGTGCCAGCAGCTTAGTCGGGGCAGGGGAGAACTATGGCTACACCTTC
J: TRBJ2-5; D: -; size: -; V: TRBV9; CDR3: CASSVGVGSGETQYF; DNA: TGTGCCAGCAGCGTAGGTGTGGGCTCGGGGGAGACCCAGTACTTC
J: TRBJ2-1; D: TRBD1; size: -; V: TRBV9; CDR3: CASNGQGFVNEQFF; DNA: TGTGCCAGCAACGGACAGGGGTTTGTGAATGAGCAGTTCTTC
J: TRBJ2-5; D: -; size: -; V: TRBV9; CDR3: CASSVPRILGQAQETQYF; DNA: TGTGCCAGCAGCGTACCCCGTATTTTAGGTCAGGCGCAAGAGACCCAGTACTTC
J: TRBJ2-3; D: TRBD2; size: -; V: TRBV29-1; CDR3: CSVAWTSGTDTQYF; DNA: TGCAGCGTGGCGTGGACTAGCGGAACAGATACGCAGTATTTT
J: TRBJ2-7; D: TRBD2; size: -; V: TRBV4-1; CDR3: CASSQRVSGGTYEQYF; DNA: TGCGCCAGCAGCCAAAGAGTATCGGGAGGCACCTACGAGCAGTACTTC
J: TRBJ1-2; D: TRBD1; size: -; V: TRBV27; CDR3: CASSPDRVGGYTF; DNA: TGTGCCAGCAGTCCAGACAGGGTGGGTGGCTACACCTTC
J: TRBJ1-2; D: -; size: -; V: TRBV9; CDR3: CASSVGGSPNYGYTF; DNA: TGTGCCAGCAGCGTAGGAGGCAGCCCTAACTATGGCTACACCTTC
J: TRBJ1-2; D: -; size: few; V: TRBV7-2; CDR3: CASKEGRGGYTF; DNA: TGTGCCAGCAAGGAGGGGCGGGGTGGCTACACCTTC
J: TRBJ2-3; D: TRBD2; size: -; V: TRBV11-1; CDR3: CASSASGQDTQYF; DNA: TGTGCCAGCAGCGCTAGCGGGCAAGATACGCAGTATTTT
J: TRBJ2-3; D: -; size: -; V: TRBV7-9; CDR3: CASSLAPGPRTDTQYF; DNA: TGTGCCAGCAGCTTGGCACCGGGACCTCGCACAGATACGCAGTATTTT
J: TRBJ1-2; D: -; size: -; V: TRBV28; CDR3: CASSTPGTGFQGYTF; DNA: TGTGCCAGCAGTACACCCGGGACGGGGTTTCAAGGCTACACCTTC
J: TRBJ2-7; D: TRBD2; size: -; V: TRBV2; CDR3: CATGGLAGHEQYF; DNA: TGTGCCACCGGGGGACTAGCGGGTCACGAGCAGTACTTC
J: TRBJ2-1; D: -; size: few; V: TRBV4-2; CDR3: CATQRVNNNEQFF; DNA: TGTGCCACTCAACGGGTCAACAACAATGAGCAGTTCTTC
J: TRBJ2-5; D: -; size: few; V: TRBV5-8; CDR3: CASSVSGRETQYF; DNA: TGTGCCAGCAGCGTCTCGGGGAGGGAGACCCAGTACTTC
J: TRBJ1-4; D: -; size: -; V: TRBV5-1; CDR3: CASSLDGQSNEKLFF; DNA: TGCGCCAGCAGCTTGGATGGACAGTCGAATGAAAAACTGTTTTTT
J: TRBJ1-2; D: -; size: few; V: TRBV5-6; CDR3: CASSFRTNYGYTF; DNA: TGTGCCAGCAGCTTCAGAACTAACTATGGCTACACCTTC
J: TRBJ2-7; D: -; size: few; V: TRBV5-4; CDR3: CASTLPGGEHEQYF; DNA: TGTGCCAGCACTCTCCCGGGCGGGGAACACGAGCAGTACTTC
J: TRBJ2-5; D: -; size: -; V: TRBV28; CDR3: CASSLTHGKTQYF; DNA: TGTGCCAGCAGTTTAACTCATGGAAAGACCCAGTACTTC
J: TRBJ2-1; D: -; size: -; V: TRBV14; CDR3: CASSQGGAGSYNEQFF; DNA: TGTGCCAGCAGCCAGGGGGGGGCCGGCTCCTACAATGAGCAGTTCTTC